Each of the 26 T cell receptor beta chains below was sequenced from the same sample in a study of blood T cell repertoires in COVID-19. Measured with immunoSEQ multiplex PCR; TCRdb has only the in-frame clones, and not every one. The sample records around 180,000 clones, around 83% being singletons. The sequenced sample was peripheral blood. All receptors come from a human donor in a cohort sampled during active COVID-19.

This chain uses TRBV7-2 with TRBJ1-5; the D is unclear. Per the germline V gene, CDR1 is SGHTA and CDR2 is FQGNSA. Trimming took 4 bases from V and 0 from J, leaving 7 bases between them. This CDR3 has 14 amino acids. The CDR3 DNA is TGTGCCAGCAGCTCCCCTTATAGCAATCAGCCCCAGCATTTT. It yields the protein CASSSPYSNQPQHF.

The genes are TRBV24-1 and TRBJ2-5, with TRBD1 identical over 7 bases. Germline V lookup: CDR1 KGHDR, CDR2 SFDVKD. The V segment lost 4 bases and the J segment 7 bases; nucleotides outside the gene matches: 8. There are 14 residues in the CDR3. The CDR3 region is CATSESTGLVTQYF. The CDR3 DNA is TGTGCCACCAGTGAATCGACAGGGTTAGTGACCCAGTACTTC.

V usage is TRBV5-4 and J usage is TRBJ1-4, with 7 bases matching TRBD1. Germline CDR1 reads SGHNT; CDR2 reads YYREEE (reference sequence). The CDR3 sequence is 15 residues long. The trim removed 3 bases at V and 8 bases at J, leaving 10 bases unmatched. CDR3 sequence reads: CASSSIGQDGEKLFF. CDR3 nucleotide sequence: TGTGCCAGCAGCTCTATCGGACAGGATGGGGAAAAACTGTTTTTT.

This clone has only a few counts. The V call is TRBV10-1, the J call TRBJ2-7; 7 bases agree with TRBD2. The CDR3 contains 15 residues. V lost 4 bases to trimming and J lost 2 bases; unmatched junction nucleotides: 8. The germline V gene has CDR1 WNHNN and CDR2 SYGVQD (reference sequence). This CDR3 reads CASSAVASGTYEQYF. As DNA, the CDR3 is TGCGCCAGCAGTGCGGTGGCTAGCGGTACCTACGAGCAGTACTTC.

This chain uses TRBV6-2 or TRBV6-3 with TRBJ1-4; 11 bases agree with TRBD1. The germline V gene encodes CDR1 MNHEY and CDR2 SVGEGT. Trimming at V came to 2 bases and at J to 6 bases, leaving 5 bases not matched to a gene. The CDR3 consists of 16 residues. The CDR3 is CASSYVPGQGDEKLFF. CDR3 nucleotides: TGTGCCAGCAGTTACGTCCCGGGACAGGGGGATGAAAAACTGTTTTTT.

The chain uses TRBV9 and TRBJ2-5; weak D call: TRBD2 (6 bases). V lost 6 bases to trimming and J lost 4 bases, with 19 bases between them. This CDR3 spans 15 amino acids. The germline V gene has CDR1 SGDLS and CDR2 YYNGEE. The CDR3 DNA reads as TGTGCCAGCACCCTATCACTAGACGGGAGAGAGACCCAGTACTTC. Amino acids: CASTLSLDGRETQYF.

The V call is TRBV7-3, the J call TRBJ1-3; tentatively, D is TRBD1 (5 bases). Deletions cut 0 bases from V and 2 bases from J, with 11 bases between. This CDR3 region has 16 residues. Germline CDR1 and CDR2: SGHTA and FQGTGA. CDR3 amino acids: CASSLTGGGAGNTIYF. As DNA, the CDR3 is TGTGCCAGCAGCTTAACGGGAGGAGGGGCTGGAAACACCATATATTTT. The entire variable domain, with the rest obtained from reference TRBV7-3 and TRBJ1-3, is as follows: GAGVSQTPSNKVTEKGKYVELRCDPISGHTALYWYRQSLGQGPEFLIYFQGTGAADDSGLPNDRFFAVRPEGSVSTLKIQRTERGDSAVYLCASSLTGGGAGNTIYFGEGSWLTVV.

V is TRBV6-5 and J is TRBJ2-7; D uncertain. V dropped 6 bases and J dropped 5 bases, with 11 bases sitting between them. Germline assignment: CDR1 MNHEY and CDR2 SVGAGI. CDR3 length: 12 amino acids. CDR3 residues: CASRVREDEQYF. In DNA, the CDR3 is TGTGCCAGCAGAGTCCGTGAGGACGAGCAGTACTTC.

This clone was counted only a few times. The chain uses TRBV2 and TRBJ2-7; TRBD2 is a possible D gene (7 bases). The V gene lost 0 bases and the J gene lost 2 bases, with 14 bases spanning the gap. This CDR3 is 16 amino acids long. Germline CDR1 SNHLY, CDR2 FYNNEI. This CDR3 reads CASSEAGRGGAYEQYF. CDR3 DNA: TGTGCCAGCAGTGAAGCGGGTAGGGGGGGTGCCTACGAGCAGTACTTC.

The rearrangement links TRBV10-3 to TRBJ2-1; 7 bases map to TRBD2. Germline assignment: CDR1 ENHRY and CDR2 SYGVKD. V lost 3 bases to trimming and J lost 0 bases; unmatched junction nucleotides: 2. The CDR3 extends over 15 amino acids. CDR3 bases: TGTGCCATCAGTGACTCGGGGGGCTCCTACAATGAGCAGTTCTTC. Translated: CAISDSGGSYNEQFF.

This clone was detected only once. V and J are TRBV9 and TRBJ2-6, with 9 bases lining up with TRBD1. The CDR3 loop spans 17 amino acids. J lost 0 bases, V lost 4 bases, and 5 bases had no gene match. Germline lookup yields CDR1 SGDLS and CDR2 YYNGEE. The CDR3 reads CASSPRTGVSGANVLTF. For the CDR3, the DNA is TGTGCCAGCAGCCCACGGACAGGGGTCTCTGGGGCCAACGTCCTGACTTTC.

This clone has just one count. The chain has TRBV5-4 and TRBJ2-5; 15 bases agree with TRBD2. The CDR3 is 16 amino acids. V shed 4 bases and J 8 bases; nucleotides not matched to a gene: 9. Looked up from germline, CDR1 is SGHNT and CDR2 is YYREEE (reference sequence). Here the CDR3 reads CASSLGLAGGQGTQYF. Written as DNA, the CDR3 is TGTGCCAGCAGCCTTGGACTAGCGGGAGGGCAGGGAACCCAGTACTTC.

This clone was found a few times. This chain links TRBV16 with TRBJ1-6, with D possibly being TRBD1 (5 bases). V lost 2 bases and J lost 7, with 9 bases in between. The CDR3 consists of 14 residues. Per the germline V gene, CDR1 is KGHSY and CDR2 is FQNENV. Here the CDR3 reads CASSQQGWNSPLHF. CDR3 coding DNA: TGTGCCAGCAGCCAACAGGGTTGGAATTCACCCCTCCACTTT.

V usage is TRBV19 and J usage is TRBJ2-7; unclear D gene. This CDR3 has 12 amino acids. Trimming took off 4 bases at V and 6 bases at J, with 10 bases between the two ends. The V gene's germline CDR1 is LNHDA and CDR2 SQIVND (reference sequence). CDR3 nucleotide sequence: TGTGCCAGTAGTAGCCTACCGGGCGAGCAGTACTTC. Translating gives CASSSLPGEQYF.

In its sample, this clone was seen a few times. The V gene is TRBV7-8, the J gene TRBJ1-4; D call uncertain. Germline V gene data show CDR1 as SGHVS and CDR2 as FQNEAQ. Trimming shortened V by 1 base and J by 8 bases, and 8 bases separated the two germline ends. This CDR3 has 13 amino acids. In DNA, the CDR3 is TGTGCCAGCAGCTTAGTTACGGGGGAAAAACTGTTTTTT. Protein sequence: CASSLVTGEKLFF.

V and J are TRBV4-1 and TRBJ1-1; 10 bases line up with TRBD1. After removal of 4 bases from V and 4 bases from J, the junction contained 0 bases not matched to a gene. This CDR3 region has 13 residues. Germline CDR1 and CDR2: MGHRA and YSYEKL. The CDR3 is CASSRTGGTEAFF. CDR3 sequence (DNA): TGCGCCAGCAGCCGGACAGGGGGCACTGAAGCTTTCTTT.

V gene TRBV9 combines with J gene TRBJ2-1; the D gene is possibly TRBD2 (6 bases). V lost 0 bases, J lost 7 bases, and 8 bases lay in between. CDR3 length: 13 amino acids. The V gene's germline CDR1 is SGDLS and CDR2 YYNGEE. The CDR3 nucleotides read TGTGCCAGCAGCGTAGCTGGGGGGAATGAGCAGTTCTTC. Translated: CASSVAGGNEQFF. The full variable domain, its missing parts supplied by reference TRBV9 and TRBJ2-1, is DSGVTQTPKHLITATGQRVTLRCSPRSGDLSVYWYQQSLDQGLQFLIQYYNGEERAKGNILERFSAQQFPDLHSELNLSSLELGDSALYFCASSVAGGNEQFFGPGTRLTVL.

The V gene is TRBV6-2 or TRBV6-3, the J gene TRBJ2-1, with 9 bases that match TRBD2. The V and J ends lost 5 bases and 6 bases, in that order; junction bases with no gene match: 8. CDR3 size: 15 residues. Germline V gene sequence: CDR1 MNHEY, CDR2 SVGEGT. The CDR3 loop reads CASSIAGDRVNEQFF. Here the CDR3 DNA reads TGTGCCAGCAGTATAGCGGGAGATAGGGTCAATGAGCAGTTCTTC.

This clone was detected once. The rearrangement links TRBV5-1 to TRBJ2-3; no clear D gene. Germline CDR1 and CDR2: SGHRS and YFSETQ. The length of the CDR3 is 15 residues. The V end was cut by 0 bases, the J end by 5 bases, with 13 bases between. The CDR3 region is CASSLARTALDTQYF. The CDR3 coding sequence is TGCGCCAGCAGCTTGGCCCGTACAGCCCTAGATACGCAGTATTTT.

The chain recombines TRBV7-3 with TRBJ2-7; 9 nucleotides line up with TRBD1. V was pared by 5 bases and J by 5 bases, with 7 bases of the junction left unmatched. Germline V gene sequence: CDR1 SGHTA, CDR2 FQGTGA. The CDR3 sequence is 14 residues long. CDR3 DNA sequence: TGTGCCAGCAGCCCAACGGGACAGGGCAACGAGCAGTACTTC. Its protein is CASSPTGQGNEQYF.

The V gene is TRBV28, the J gene TRBJ2-5; TRBD2 aligns across 9 bases. CDR1 and CDR2 (germline): MDHEN, SYDVKM. This CDR3 is built from 17 residues. The V and J ends lost 2 bases and 0 bases, in that order; junction bases with no gene match: 7. CDR3 nucleotides: TGTGCCAGCAGTTTACTCACCCTAGCGGGGTACCAAGAGACCCAGTACTTC. This codes for CASSLLTLAGYQETQYF.

A few counts support this clone. The rearrangement links TRBV18 to TRBJ1-1; D is ambiguous. CDR3 size: 13 residues. V was pared by 2 bases and J by 4 bases, with 8 bases between. Germline values: CDR1 KGHSH, CDR2 LQKENI. Here the CDR3 DNA reads TGTGCCAGCTCACCAGCGGATGGCACTGAAGCTTTCTTT. This sequence encodes CASSPADGTEAFF.

The chain has TRBV7-3 and TRBJ2-3; 9 nucleotides match TRBD2. The CDR3 has 16 residues. The V and J ends lost 4 bases and 4 bases, in that order; junction bases with no gene match: 9. Germline values: CDR1 SGHTA, CDR2 FQGTGA. The CDR3 reads CASSSAGTSNADTQYF. The DNA of the CDR3 is TGTGCCAGCAGCTCCGCCGGGACTAGCAATGCAGATACGCAGTATTTT.

This clone was recorded once. V and J are TRBV7-8 and TRBJ1-6; D gene uncertain. The CDR3 consists of 16 residues. The germline V gene has CDR1 SGHVS and CDR2 FQNEAQ. Trimming removed 4 bases at V and 3 bases at J, with 13 bases between. The CDR3 is CASSSSPQIYNSPLHF. The CDR3 DNA sequence: TGTGCCAGCAGCTCCAGCCCACAGATCTATAATTCACCCCTCCACTTT.

The chain has TRBV28 and TRBJ2-6; 12 nucleotides match TRBD1. Trimming removed 7 bases from V and 0 bases from J; junction bases left unmatched: 7. This CDR3 is 18 amino acids long. Per germline, CDR1 MDHEN and CDR2 SYDVKM. The CDR3 nucleotides are TGTGCCAGCACCCCTTGGGGACAGGGGGCCTCTGGGGCCAACGTCCTGACTTTC. Translation gives CASTPWGQGASGANVLTF.

V gene TRBV7-2 combines with J gene TRBJ2-7, with 7 bases identical to TRBD2. CDR3 length: 13 amino acids. V trimming: 4 bases; J trimming: 2 bases; junction bases outside the gene matches: 2. Germline CDR1 reads SGHTA; CDR2 reads FQGNSA. Here the CDR3 reads CASSSSGAYEQYF. CDR3 nucleotides: TGTGCCAGCAGCTCTAGCGGAGCCTACGAGCAGTACTTC.